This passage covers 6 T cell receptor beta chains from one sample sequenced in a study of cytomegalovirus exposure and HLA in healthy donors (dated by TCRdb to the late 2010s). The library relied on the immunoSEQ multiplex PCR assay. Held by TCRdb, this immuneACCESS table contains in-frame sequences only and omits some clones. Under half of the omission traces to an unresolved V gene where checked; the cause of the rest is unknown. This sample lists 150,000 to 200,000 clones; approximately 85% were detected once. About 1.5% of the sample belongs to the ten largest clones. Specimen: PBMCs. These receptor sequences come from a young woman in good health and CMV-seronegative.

CDR3 nucleotides: TGTGCCAGCGGCGACAGGGGGAGGACAGATACGCAGTATTTT. This sequence encodes CASGDRGRTDTQYF. This chain connects TRBV14 to TRBJ2-3; 9 nucleotides match TRBD1. CDR3 length: 14 amino acids. The V segment lost 8 bases and the J segment 3 bases; nucleotides outside the gene matches: 6. Germline CDR1 is SGHDN and CDR2 is FVKESK.

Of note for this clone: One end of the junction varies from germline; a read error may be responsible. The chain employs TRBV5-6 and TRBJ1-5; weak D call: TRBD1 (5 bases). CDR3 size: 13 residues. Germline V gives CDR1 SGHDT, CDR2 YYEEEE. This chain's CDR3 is CASSLAGNRPQHF. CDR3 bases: TGTGCCAGCAGCTTGGCAGGGAATCGGCCCCAGCATTTT.

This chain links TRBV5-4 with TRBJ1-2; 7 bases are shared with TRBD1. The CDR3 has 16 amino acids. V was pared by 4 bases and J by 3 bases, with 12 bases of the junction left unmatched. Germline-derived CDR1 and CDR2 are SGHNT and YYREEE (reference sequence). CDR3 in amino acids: CASSTGTEYVDYGYTF. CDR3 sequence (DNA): TGTGCCAGCAGCACCGGGACAGAATACGTTGACTATGGCTACACCTTC.

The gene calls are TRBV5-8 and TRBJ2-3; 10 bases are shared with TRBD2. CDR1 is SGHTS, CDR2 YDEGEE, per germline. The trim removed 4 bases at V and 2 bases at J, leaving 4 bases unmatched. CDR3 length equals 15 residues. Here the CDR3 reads CASSPGLAYTDTQYF. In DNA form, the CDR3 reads TGTGCCAGCAGCCCGGGACTAGCGTACACAGATACGCAGTATTTT.

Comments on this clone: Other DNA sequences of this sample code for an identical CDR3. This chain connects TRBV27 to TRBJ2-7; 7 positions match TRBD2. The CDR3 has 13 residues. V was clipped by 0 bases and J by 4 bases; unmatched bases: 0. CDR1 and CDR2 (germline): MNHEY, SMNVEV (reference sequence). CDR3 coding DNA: TGTGCCAGCAGTTTATCGGGAGGGTACGAGCAGTACTTC. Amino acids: CASSLSGGYEQYF.

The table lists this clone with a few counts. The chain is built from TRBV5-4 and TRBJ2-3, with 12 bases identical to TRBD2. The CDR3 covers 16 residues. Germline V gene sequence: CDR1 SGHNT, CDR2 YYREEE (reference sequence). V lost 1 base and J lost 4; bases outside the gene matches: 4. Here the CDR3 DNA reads TGTGCCAGCAGCTTGTGGGCTAGCGGGGGGGCAGATACGCAGTATTTT. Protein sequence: CASSLWASGGADTQYF.